The 16 T cell receptor beta chains given below trace back to one sample, sequenced in a study of blood T cell repertoires in COVID-19. Profiled with immunoSEQ multiplex PCR; TCRdb holds only in-frame clones, not every one. The sample records 250,000 to 300,000 clones, about nine tenths being singletons. The sequencing input was peripheral blood. The source of these receptors is a woman aged 25 to 39 with COVID-19, enrolled during active disease.

The chain carries TRBV28 and TRBJ2-7; D unclear. CDR3 size: 12 residues. The germline CDR1 and CDR2 sequences are MDHEN and SYDVKM. The V and J ends lost 3 bases and 6 bases respectively, with 9 bases between them. The CDR3 coding sequence is TGTGCCAGCAGTTTCGGAGTTGGCGAGCAGTACTTC. This gives the protein CASSFGVGEQYF.

The chain employs TRBV9 and TRBJ1-6; weak D call: TRBD1 (5 bases). V was cut by 6 bases and J by 7 bases, with 14 bases left in between. From germline, CDR1 is SGDLS and CDR2 YYNGEE. This CDR3 has 14 residues. For the CDR3, the DNA is TGTGCCAGCACCCCGGGGGACGAAAATTCACCCCTCCACTTT. Protein product: CASTPGDENSPLHF.

The V and J genes are TRBV5-1 and TRBJ2-7; TRBD1 might be the D (6 bases). Germline CDR1 reads SGHRS; CDR2 reads YFSETQ. CDR3 size: 12 residues. Trimming took off 5 bases at V and 3 bases at J, with 9 bases between the two ends. Here the CDR3 reads CASSPDSYEQYF. CDR3 bases: TGCGCCAGCAGTCCGGACAGCTACGAGCAGTACTTC.

This chain links TRBV5-1 with TRBJ2-7, with 11 bases identical to TRBD2. Germline-derived CDR1 and CDR2 are SGHRS and YFSETQ. The V gene end was trimmed by 4 bases and the J gene end by 3 bases; junction bases not matched to a gene: 6. The CDR3 is 15 residues long. CDR3: CASSQRGTSGYEQYF. CDR3 DNA sequence: TGCGCCAGCAGCCAACGGGGGACTAGCGGCTACGAGCAGTACTTC.

V and J are TRBV2 and TRBJ1-1, with a tentative D call TRBD1 (5 bases). Germline CDR1 and CDR2: SNHLY and FYNNEI. This CDR3 comprises 14 residues. Trimming took off 2 bases at V and 5 bases at J, with 12 bases between the two ends. CDR3 region: CASSERQGKTEAFF. DNA of the CDR3: TGTGCCAGCAGTGAAAGGCAGGGTAAAACTGAAGCTTTCTTT.

This clone was detected once. The rearrangement joins TRBV7-3 to TRBJ2-1; D might be TRBD2 (6 bases). Trimming pared 1 base from V and 7 bases from J, leaving 11 bases between. The germline gives CDR1 SGHTA, CDR2 FQGTGA. The CDR3 consists of 14 residues. In DNA, the CDR3 is TGTGCCAGCAGCTTAATGGCTAGCGTGAATGAGCAGTTCTTC. This codes for CASSLMASVNEQFF. The variable domain in full, with the rest retrieved from reference TRBV7-3 and TRBJ2-1, is GAGVSQTPSNKVTEKGKYVELRCDPISGHTALYWYRQSLGQGPEFLIYFQGTGAADDSGLPNDRFFAVRPEGSVSTLKIQRTERGDSAVYLCASSLMASVNEQFFGPGTRLTVL.

This clone was counted once. The chain carries TRBV2 and TRBJ2-3, with D hard to call. This CDR3 contains 16 residues. Between the trimmed V and J ends, which lost 7 bases and 0 bases, there was a span of 17 bases. Germline values: CDR1 SNHLY, CDR2 FYNNEI. The CDR3 protein is CASKAVGGTSTDTQYF. In DNA, the CDR3 is TGTGCCAGCAAGGCCGTAGGCGGAACTAGCACAGATACGCAGTATTTT.

This clone was detected only once. The V call is TRBV5-5, the J call TRBJ2-5, with 14 bases aligning to TRBD2. The CDR3 covers 15 residues. Losses at the gene ends were 4 bases for V and 5 bases for J; bases not matched to a gene: 4. The germline V gene encodes CDR1 SGHKS and CDR2 YYEKEE (reference sequence). This chain's CDR3 is CASSRGLAGAETQYF. CDR3 nucleotide sequence: TGTGCCAGCAGCAGGGGACTAGCGGGAGCGGAGACCCAGTACTTC.

Here the CDR3 reads CASSQDQTGTHTNYGYTF. CDR3 bases: TGCGCCAGCAGCCAAGACCAGACAGGGACCCACACTAACTATGGCTACACCTTC. The chain joins TRBV4-1 to TRBJ1-2; TRBD1 agrees at 7 bases. With 0 bases clipped from V and 0 bases from J, the junction kept 10 bases outside the gene matches. CDR3 length: 18 residues. Germline V lookup: CDR1 MGHRA, CDR2 YSYEKL.

The chain employs TRBV16 and TRBJ2-1; weak D call: TRBD1 (6 bases). Germline assignment: CDR1 KGHSY and CDR2 FQNENV. The CDR3 length is 16 residues. Trimming cost V 0 bases and J 2 bases, with 11 bases left between them. The CDR3 region is CASSQSGRGPYNEQFF. Written as DNA, the CDR3 is TGTGCCAGCAGCCAATCGGGCAGGGGACCCTACAATGAGCAGTTCTTC. The entire variable domain, with the rest obtained from reference TRBV16 and TRBJ2-1, is as follows: GEEVAQTPKHLVRGEGQKAKLYCAPIKGHSYVFWYQQVLKNEFKFLISFQNENVFDETGMPKERFSAKCLPNSPCSLEIQATKLEDSAVYFCASSQSGRGPYNEQFFGPGTRLTVL.

The V gene is TRBV10-3, the J gene TRBJ1-1; a weak D match, TRBD1 (6 bases). Trimming stripped 5 bases from V and 4 bases from J, with 14 bases between. The CDR3 spans 14 residues. Germline CDR1 is ENHRY and CDR2 is SYGVKD. The CDR3 DNA reads TGTGCCATCAGTCTGCAGGGGCCTGGCACTGAAGCTTTCTTT. Protein sequence: CAISLQGPGTEAFF.

This clone occurred once. The rearrangement links TRBV4-3 to TRBJ2-1; 10 bases are a match to TRBD2. The CDR3 is 15 residues long. Trimming cost V 0 bases and J 4 bases; bases outside gene matches: 0. Germline CDR1 is LGHNA and CDR2 is YSLEER. The CDR3 bases are TGCGCCAGCAGCCAAGAACTAGCGGGATACAATGAGCAGTTCTTC. Translated, it gives CASSQELAGYNEQFF.

This chain links TRBV28 with TRBJ2-3, with 8 positions matching TRBD1. The length of the CDR3 is 19 residues. CDR1 is MDHEN and CDR2 is SYDVKM in the germline V gene. J gave up 1 base and V 4 bases, and 16 bases lay outside the gene matches. In nucleotides, the CDR3 is TGTGCCAGCAGTTCCTTCCGGGGCAGCGGACAGGGTGGCACAGATACGCAGTATTTT. This gives the protein CASSSFRGSGQGGTDTQYF.

This chain joins TRBV27 and TRBJ2-2; TRBD2 is a possible D gene (5 bases). The length of the CDR3 is 14 residues. The germline V gene has CDR1 MNHEY and CDR2 SMNVEV (reference sequence). V was trimmed by 4 bases and J by 7 bases, leaving 13 bases between them. The CDR3 region is CASSSGKKGGELFF. The DNA for the CDR3 is TGTGCCAGCAGTTCCGGGAAGAAGGGCGGGGAGCTGTTTTTT.

In its sample, this clone was seen a few times. The chain employs TRBV28 and TRBJ1-2, with 12 positions matching TRBD1. Germline CDR1 reads MDHEN; CDR2 reads SYDVKM. J was trimmed by 2 bases and V by 6 bases; bases with no gene match: 7. CDR3 length equals 16 residues. CDR3 nucleotides: TGTGCCAGCAGCCATCCGGGACAGGGGGCGAACTATGGCTACACCTTC. This codes for CASSHPGQGANYGYTF.

This chain connects TRBV28 to TRBJ2-5; TRBD2 matches at 10 bases. This CDR3 is 15 amino acids long. V lost 7 bases and J lost 5; bases outside the gene matches: 10. Germline assignment: CDR1 MDHEN and CDR2 SYDVKM. DNA for the CDR3: TGTGCCAGCACCTTGGGGCTAGCGGGAGTGGAGACCCAGTACTTC. Its translation: CASTLGLAGVETQYF.